The source of this T cell receptor beta chain is a study of blood T cell repertoires in COVID-19. At the level of the study: Some COVID-19 samples were acute and others convalescent; all came from the United States, Italy and Spain. T cells, B-cell-depleted T cells, or PBMCs provided the cDNA or gDNA that served as material.

V trimming: 1 base; J trimming: 10 bases; junction bases outside the gene matches: 6. This CDR3 spans 15 amino acids. The germline V gene encodes CDR1 SEHNR and CDR2 FQNEAQ (reference sequence). Authors' data handling: Reference gene primer amplification in the assay estimated nucleated cell counts. Generated by immunoSEQ multiplex PCR, the TCRdb table keeps only in-frame clones and is missing some. That table supplies the V and J calls and clone size; D and trimming were determined from the DNA. The table lists about 86,000 clones, 82% of them singletons. The sequence derives from a woman of 80 years or more with acute or convalescent COVID-19. The J gene is TRBJ2-1, the V gene TRBV7-9; 11 bases align to TRBD2. The sequenced sample consisted of peripheral blood. The CDR3 region has the DNA TGTGCCAGCAGCTTAGTTTTAGCGGGAGGGAAGGAGCAGTTCTTC. It encodes CASSLVLAGGKEQFF.